The 23 T cell receptor beta chains below all came from one sample that was sequenced in a study of post-analysis software for immune sequencing data (dated by TCRdb to about 2015). Points the paper makes about the study in general: Significantly higher frequencies in patients than in controls were found for several TRBV segments, including TRBV5-6, TRBV5-1 and TRBV20-1.

Library generation was performed with PCR. Sequencing was carried out with an Illumina HiSeq 2500. Unique molecular identifiers were incorporated into TCR beta cDNA libraries to reduce PCR and sequencing biases. In-frame beta chains were kept once TCRdb had trimmed the public reads at Q25 with fastp and called clones with MiXCR. Rows with one shared CDR3 protein collapse into an entry with the most common genes and DNA. This sample gives about 540,000 distinct CDR3 sequences in total; around 34% of them show up just once. In total, the top ten clones hold less than 6% of the sample. No antigen has been identified for these receptors. Sequencing was done on a sample of blood. The receptors come from a girl aged 2 to 17 with multiple sclerosis.

This clonotype was counted only a few times. J is TRBJ1-1 and V is TRBV13, with D perhaps TRBD1 (5 bases). V shed 5 bases and J shed 8 bases, with 12 bases lying between them. Germline assignment: CDR1 PRHDT and CDR2 FYEKMQ (reference sequence). The CDR3 loop spans 12 amino acids. The DNA for the CDR3 is TGTGCCAGCAGCCCGTGGGGGACGGAAGCTTTCTTT. Translated: CASSPWGTEAFF.

The chain has TRBV29-1 and TRBJ2-5; the D is unclear. V was pared by 7 bases and J by 5 bases, with 11 bases between. This CDR3 is built from 11 residues. Germline CDR1 is SQVTM and CDR2 is ANQGSEA. The CDR3 bases are TGCAGCGGCCTCGTGGGCGAGACCCAGTACTTC. It encodes CSGLVGETQYF.

This chain connects TRBV12-3 or TRBV12-4 to TRBJ2-3; unclear D gene. The V end lost 8 bases, the J end lost 1 base, and 4 bases lay between the germline ends. The CDR3 has 11 amino acids. CDR3 sequence (DNA): TGTGCCAGCGCTCGCACAGATACGCAGTATTTT. As protein: CASARTDTQYF.

About this clonotype itself: A junction end diverges from the germline sequence, so it may reflect a read error. V usage is TRBV24-1 and J usage is TRBJ1-5; D gene uncertain. The CDR3 totals 14 residues. CDR1 KGHDR and CDR2 SFDVKD come from the germline V gene. The chain's CDR3 is CAASDMDSSQPQHF. As DNA, the CDR3 is TGTGCCGCCAGTGATATGGATAGCAGTCAGCCCCAGCATTTT.

V usage is TRBV20-1 and J usage is TRBJ2-1; no clear D. CDR1 is DFQATT, CDR2 SNEGSKA, per germline (reference sequence). The CDR3 contains 11 residues. V was cut by 5 bases and J by 7 bases, with 9 bases left in between. The CDR3 protein is CSAPLINEQFF. The CDR3 nucleotides read TGCAGTGCTCCCCTGATAAATGAGCAGTTCTTC.

In its sample, this clonotype was seen a few times. This chain links TRBV5-6 with TRBJ2-7, with TRBD2 matching 7 bases. Looked up from germline, CDR1 is SGHDT and CDR2 is YYEEEE. With V trimmed by 5 bases and J by 0 bases, 11 bases remained unmatched. The CDR3 has 16 amino acids. CDR3 protein: CASSPGLGLTSYEQYF. The CDR3 region has the DNA TGTGCCAGCAGTCCCGGACTAGGGTTAACCTCCTACGAGCAGTACTTC.

In its sample, this clonotype was seen a few times. The genes are TRBV5-1 and TRBJ2-4; 7 positions match TRBD1. Unmatched junction bases numbered 7, after V lost 0 bases and J lost 4 bases. CDR3 length: 16 amino acids. CDR1 and CDR2 from the germline V gene are SGHRS and YFSETQ. In DNA, the CDR3 is TGCGCCAGCAGCTTGGCCCCCGGGACAGATAAAAACATTCAGTACTTC. It codes for CASSLAPGTDKNIQYF.

The chain combines TRBV7-3 with TRBJ2-3; D could derive from TRBD1 or TRBD2 (5 bases each). Germline CDR1 reads SGHTA; CDR2 reads FQGTGA. The CDR3 is 15 residues long. Trimming pared 5 bases from V and 6 bases from J, leaving 18 bases between. CDR3 coding DNA: TGTGCCAGCAGCCCGGGACCAAGCAGCGGCGATACGCAGTATTTT. Encoded protein: CASSPGPSSGDTQYF.

This clonotype was seen only a few times. This chain uses TRBV5-1 with TRBJ2-5, with a possible D match to TRBD1 (6 bases). The CDR3 is 14 residues long. Deletions cut 6 bases from V and 5 bases from J, with 17 bases between. CDR1 and CDR2 (germline): SGHRS, YFSETQ. The CDR3 region is CASKQGPQGETQYF. CDR3 bases: TGCGCCAGCAAGCAGGGCCCTCAGGGGGAGACCCAGTACTTC. Combining the CDR3 with reference TRBV5-1 and TRBJ2-5 gives the whole variable domain KAGVTQTPRYLIKTRGQQVTLSCSPISGHRSVSWYQQTPGQGLQFLFEYFSETQRNKGNFPGRFSGRQFSNSRSEMNVSTLELGDSALYLCASKQGPQGETQYFGPGTRLLVL.

This clonotype was seen a few times. The J gene is TRBJ2-3, the V gene TRBV7-2, with D perhaps TRBD2 (5 bases). CDR1 is SGHTA and CDR2 is FQGNSA in the germline V gene. V shed 6 bases and J shed 1 base, with 11 bases lying between them. The CDR3 runs to 14 residues. In DNA, the CDR3 is TGTGCCAGCAGATCAACTAGGGGCACAGATACGCAGTATTTT. It yields the protein CASRSTRGTDTQYF. Filled out from reference TRBV7-2 and TRBJ2-3, the complete variable domain reads GAGVSQSPSNKVTEKGKDVELRCDPISGHTALYWYRQSLGQGLEFLIYFQGNSAPDKSGLPSDRFSAERTGGSVSTLTIQRTQQEDSAVYLCASRSTRGTDTQYFGPGTRLTVL.

The sample holds a few counts of this clonotype. This chain connects TRBV7-9 to TRBJ2-3; D is possibly TRBD1 (5 bases). The germline gives CDR1 SEHNR, CDR2 FQNEAQ (reference sequence). The CDR3 consists of 12 residues. With 5 bases removed from V and 6 bases from J, the gap between germline ends came to 9 bases. The CDR3 protein is CASSPDMDTQYF. The CDR3 DNA follows: TGTGCCAGCAGCCCGGACATGGATACGCAGTATTTT.

This clonotype was counted once. One junction end disagrees with the germline gene, perhaps due to a read error. The V gene is TRBV6-5, the J gene TRBJ2-5; TRBD2 agrees at 9 bases. CDR1 and CDR2 (germline): MNHEY, SVGAGI. This CDR3 is built from 16 residues. CDR3 sequence (DNA): TGTGTCAGCAGTTACTCCCCAGCGGGGGGCCAAGAGACCCAGTACTTC. Amino acids: CVSSYSPAGGQETQYF.

This clonotype was observed a few times. The chain is built from TRBV20-1 and TRBJ2-3, with D possibly matching TRBD2 (5 bases). With 0 bases removed from V and 6 bases from J, the gap between germline ends came to 13 bases. Germline V gene data show CDR1 as DFQATT and CDR2 as SNEGSKA (reference sequence). The CDR3 is made up of 14 amino acids. This CDR3 reads CSARDREAEDTQYF. The CDR3 DNA sequence: TGCAGTGCTAGAGATAGGGAAGCGGAGGATACGCAGTATTTT.

The chain is built from TRBV7-6 and TRBJ1-2, with 8 bases matching TRBD1. The junction had 10 bases not matched to a gene; V was cut back by 1 base and J by 3 bases. Germline CDR1 reads SGHVS; CDR2 reads FNYEAQ. The CDR3 consists of 17 residues. The CDR3: CASSLVVGQAPHYGYTF. The CDR3 coding sequence is TGTGCCAGCAGCTTAGTCGTGGGACAGGCGCCTCACTATGGCTACACCTTC.

The V gene is TRBV12-3 or TRBV12-4, the J gene TRBJ1-1, with D uncertain. This CDR3 region has 15 residues. V was cut by 4 bases and J by 2 bases, with 14 bases left in between. CDR3 amino acids: CASSSFKVSNTEAFF. The CDR3 DNA is TGTGCCAGCAGTTCCTTTAAGGTTTCTAACACTGAAGCTTTCTTT.

This clonotype has only a few counts. The chain links TRBV15 to TRBJ2-7, with 7 bases identical to TRBD1. V lost 4 bases and J lost 2; bases outside the gene matches: 5. The CDR3 consists of 14 residues. The germline gives CDR1 LNHNV, CDR2 YYDKDF (reference sequence). This chain's CDR3 is CATSKDRAPYEQYF. In nucleotides, the CDR3 is TGTGCCACCAGCAAAGACAGGGCGCCCTACGAGCAGTACTTC.

V and J are TRBV6-4 and TRBJ1-1; TRBD1 matches at 7 bases. The J segment lost 4 bases and the V segment lost 1 base, leaving 9 bases of the junction unmatched. Germline CDR1 reads MRHNA; CDR2 reads SNTAGT. The CDR3 spans 16 residues. The CDR3 spells CASSDYEGASVTEAFF. The CDR3 bases are TGTGCCAGCAGTGACTACGAGGGGGCGTCGGTCACTGAAGCTTTCTTT.

The V and J genes are TRBV7-9 and TRBJ2-7; D might be TRBD2 (6 bases). V was pared by 8 bases and J by 3 bases, with 14 bases between. CDR3 length: 13 residues. Looked up from germline, CDR1 is SEHNR and CDR2 is FQNEAQ (reference sequence). CDR3 nucleotide sequence: TGTGCCAGCGACTCCAGGGAGGACTACGAGCAGTACTTC. Amino acids: CASDSREDYEQYF.

This clonotype has more than one count but fewer than ten. This sequence joins TRBV27 and TRBJ2-3, with D hard to call. CDR1 and CDR2 (germline): MNHEY, SMNVEV (reference sequence). Trimming left V 3 bases short and J 4 bases short, with 8 bases between. The CDR3 totals 13 residues. The CDR3 DNA sequence: TGTGCCAGCAGTTTGAGGAGTCCAGATACGCAGTATTTT. It translates to CASSLRSPDTQYF.

The chain links TRBV6-2 or TRBV6-3 to TRBJ2-3; D is tentatively TRBD1 or TRBD2 (5 bases each). Germline CDR1 is MNHEY and CDR2 is SVGEGT. V shed 6 bases and J shed 1 base, with 11 bases lying between them. This CDR3 region has 14 residues. CDR3 nucleotides: TGTGCCAGCAGCCCGGGACCACGCACAGATACGCAGTATTTT. It codes for CASSPGPRTDTQYF.

Remarks on this clonotype: Possible read error: a much larger clone is one base away. The chain uses TRBV2 and TRBJ2-1; 15 bases align to TRBD2. CDR1 and CDR2 (germline): SNHLY, FYNNEI. After removal of 11 bases from V and 4 bases from J, the junction contained 15 bases not matched to a gene. This CDR3 region has 18 residues. CDR3 in amino acids: CAGQRTSGGARGYNEQFF. CDR3 bases: TGTGCCGGCCAAAGGACTAGCGGGGGGGCCCGGGGTTACAATGAGCAGTTCTTC.

The genes are TRBV5-1 and TRBJ2-1, with TRBD2 matching 7 bases. The germline gives CDR1 SGHRS, CDR2 YFSETQ. This CDR3 is built from 12 residues. J gave up 8 bases and V 3 bases, and 2 bases lay outside the gene matches. The CDR3 reads CASSSAGDEQFF. DNA of the CDR3: TGCGCCAGCAGCTCCGCGGGGGATGAGCAGTTCTTC.

Only one count was recorded for this clonotype. This chain joins TRBV10-3 and TRBJ2-1, with 10 bases identical to TRBD2. From germline, CDR1 is ENHRY and CDR2 SYGVKD. The CDR3 loop spans 15 amino acids. V shed 9 bases and J 7 bases; nucleotides not matched to a gene: 12. CDR3 amino acids: CAISSSGGDGNEQFF. The DNA of the CDR3 is TGTGCCATATCGTCTAGCGGGGGAGATGGAAATGAGCAGTTCTTC.